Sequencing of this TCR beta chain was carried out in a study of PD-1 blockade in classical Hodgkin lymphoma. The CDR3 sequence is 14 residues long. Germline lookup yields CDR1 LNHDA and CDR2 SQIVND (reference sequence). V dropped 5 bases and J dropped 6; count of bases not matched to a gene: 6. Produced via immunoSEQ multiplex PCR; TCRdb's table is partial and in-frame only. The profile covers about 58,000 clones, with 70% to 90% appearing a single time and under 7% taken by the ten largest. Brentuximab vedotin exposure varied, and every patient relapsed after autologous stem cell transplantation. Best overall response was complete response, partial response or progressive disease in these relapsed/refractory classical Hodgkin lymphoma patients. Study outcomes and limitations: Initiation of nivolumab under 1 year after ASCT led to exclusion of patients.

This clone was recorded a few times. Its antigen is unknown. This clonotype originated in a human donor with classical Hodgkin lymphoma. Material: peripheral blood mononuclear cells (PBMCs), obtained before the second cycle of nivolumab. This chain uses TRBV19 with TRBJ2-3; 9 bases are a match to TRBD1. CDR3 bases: TGTGCCAGTAGTGCGGACAGGGGAAGGGATACGCAGTATTTT. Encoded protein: CASSADRGRDTQYF.